This T cell receptor (beta chain) stems from a study of CD8+CD57+ T cells in acquired aplastic anemia. Findings of the study overall: Overlapping CD8+ CDR3 repertoires of patients and controls contained under 35 shared sequences.

This clonotype appeared a single time. Its target is unknown. The CDR3 extends over 16 amino acids. Trimming took 1 base from V and 0 from J, leaving 10 bases between them. Germline V gene sequence: CDR1 SEHNR, CDR2 FQNEAQ (reference sequence). The template for TCR beta VDJ and CDR3 sequence profiling was genomic DNA. TCRdb called the reads again in MiXCR, with one record for every CDR3 protein. The top ten hold over 7.5% of the sample, which has 200,000 to 300,000 distinct CDR3 sequences, approximately 45% seen once. The authors sequenced patients whose flow cytometry had shown CD8+CD57+ cell expansion.

This sequence originates from a human donor with aplastic anemia. The chain recombines TRBV7-9 with TRBJ2-1; D is unclear. Sequencing input: sorted CD4+, CD8+, or CD8+CD57+ T cells (not recorded which) from PBMCs. The CDR3 DNA sequence: TGTGCCAGCAGCTTAGTCAGAAGTAGCTCCTACAATGAGCAGTTCTTC. Protein sequence: CASSLVRSSSYNEQFF.